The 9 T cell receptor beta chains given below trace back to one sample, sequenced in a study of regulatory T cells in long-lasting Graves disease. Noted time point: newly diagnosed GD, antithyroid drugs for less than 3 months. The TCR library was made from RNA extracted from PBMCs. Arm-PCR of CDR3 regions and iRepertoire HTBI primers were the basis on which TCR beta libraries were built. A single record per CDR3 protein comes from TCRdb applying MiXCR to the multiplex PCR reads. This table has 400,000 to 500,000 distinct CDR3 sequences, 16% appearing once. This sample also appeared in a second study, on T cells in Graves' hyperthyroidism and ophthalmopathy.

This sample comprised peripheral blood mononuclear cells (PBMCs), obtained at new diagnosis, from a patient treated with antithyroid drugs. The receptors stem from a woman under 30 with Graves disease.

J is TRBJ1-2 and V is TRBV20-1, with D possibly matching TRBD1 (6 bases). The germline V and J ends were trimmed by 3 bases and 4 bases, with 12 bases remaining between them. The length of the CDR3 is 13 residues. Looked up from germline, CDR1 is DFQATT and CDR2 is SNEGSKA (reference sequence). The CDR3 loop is CSASAGVRYGYTF. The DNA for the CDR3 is TGCAGTGCTAGCGCAGGGGTTCGCTATGGCTACACCTTC.

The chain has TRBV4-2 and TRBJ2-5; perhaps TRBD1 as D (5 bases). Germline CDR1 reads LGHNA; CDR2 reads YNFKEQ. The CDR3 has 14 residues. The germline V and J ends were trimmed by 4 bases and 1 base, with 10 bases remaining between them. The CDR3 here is CASSPDIRQETQYF. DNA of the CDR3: TGTGCCAGCAGCCCGGACATACGCCAAGAGACCCAGTACTTC.

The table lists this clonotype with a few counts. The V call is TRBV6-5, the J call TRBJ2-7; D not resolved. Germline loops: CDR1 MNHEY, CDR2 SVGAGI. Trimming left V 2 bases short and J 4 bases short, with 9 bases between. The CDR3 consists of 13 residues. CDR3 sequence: CASSYLTEYEQYF. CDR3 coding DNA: TGTGCCAGCAGTTACCTGACTGAGTACGAGCAGTACTTC.

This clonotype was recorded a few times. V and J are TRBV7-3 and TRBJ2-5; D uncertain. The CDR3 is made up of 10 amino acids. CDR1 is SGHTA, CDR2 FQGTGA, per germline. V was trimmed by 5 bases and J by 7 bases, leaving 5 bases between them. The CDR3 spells CASSRGTQYF. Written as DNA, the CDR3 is TGTGCCAGCAGCCGAGGGACCCAGTACTTC. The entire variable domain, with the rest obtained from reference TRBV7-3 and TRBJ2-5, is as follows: GAGVSQTPSNKVTEKGKYVELRCDPISGHTALYWYRQSLGQGPEFLIYFQGTGAADDSGLPNDRFFAVRPEGSVSTLKIQRTERGDSAVYLCASSRGTQYFGPGTRLLVL.

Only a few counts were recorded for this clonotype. The CDR3 region has the DNA TGTGCCACCAGAAGACACCCCTGCACAGATACGCAGTATTTT. As protein: CATRRHPCTDTQYF. The gene calls are TRBV24-1 and TRBJ2-3; D gene unclear. The germline V and J ends were trimmed by 7 bases and 1 base, with 11 bases remaining between them. This CDR3 is built from 14 residues. CDR1 KGHDR and CDR2 SFDVKD come from the germline V gene.

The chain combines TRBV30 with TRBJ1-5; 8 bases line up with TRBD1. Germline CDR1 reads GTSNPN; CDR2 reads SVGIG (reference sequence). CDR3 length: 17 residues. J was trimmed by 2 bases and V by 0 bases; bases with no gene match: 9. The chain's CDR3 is CAWSVRQGAGGNQPQHF. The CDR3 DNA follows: TGTGCCTGGAGTGTACGTCAGGGGGCAGGGGGCAATCAGCCCCAGCATTTT.

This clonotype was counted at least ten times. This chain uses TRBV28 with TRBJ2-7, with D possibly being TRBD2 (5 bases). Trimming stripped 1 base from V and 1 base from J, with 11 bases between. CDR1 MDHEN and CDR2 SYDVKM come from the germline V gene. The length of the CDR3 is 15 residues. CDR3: CASSLLLVGSYEQYF. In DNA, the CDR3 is TGTGCCAGCAGTTTATTACTAGTAGGGTCCTACGAGCAGTACTTC.

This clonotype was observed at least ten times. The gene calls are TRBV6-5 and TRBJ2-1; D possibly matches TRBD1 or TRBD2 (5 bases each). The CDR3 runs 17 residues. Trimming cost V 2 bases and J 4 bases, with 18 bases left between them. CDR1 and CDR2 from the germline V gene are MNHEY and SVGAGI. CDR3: CASSYGGVGTGYNEQFF. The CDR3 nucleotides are TGTGCCAGCAGTTACGGGGGTGTCGGGACGGGTTACAATGAGCAGTTCTTC.

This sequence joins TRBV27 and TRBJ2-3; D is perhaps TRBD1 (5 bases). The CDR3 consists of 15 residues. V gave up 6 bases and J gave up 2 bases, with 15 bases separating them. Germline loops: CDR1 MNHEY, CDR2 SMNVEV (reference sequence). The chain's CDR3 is CASRQETSFTDTQYF. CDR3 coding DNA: TGTGCCAGCAGACAGGAGACATCCTTCACAGATACGCAGTATTTT.